This is a list of T cell receptor beta chains from one sample in a study of lymphopenia after photon versus proton radiotherapy. Profiling relied on immunoSEQ multiplex PCR, and the TCRdb table lists in-frame clones only, not all of them. The sample carries 25,000 to 30,000 clones, 81% recorded once. The source material was peripheral blood, sampled from a patient treated with photon-based radiotherapy. These receptors were taken from a man between 45 and 60 years old with gastric cancer. The CDR3 runs from the conserved cysteine through the conserved F or W. A D gene is named only where the DNA matches it firmly. Clone size appears in some rows only: once, few, many, or a class for an expanded clone.

>TRBJ1-1|-|TRBV7-3|-
TGTGCCAGCAGCTTAACGTCGCGGACGTCAACTGAAGCTTTCTTT
CASSLTSRTSTEAFF
>TRBJ1-5|-|TRBV6-1|-
TGTGCCAGCACAACGGGGGCCAATCAGCCCCAGCATTTT
CASTTGANQPQHF
>TRBJ2-1|-|TRBV7-2|-
TGTGCCAGCAGCTTAGGGGGTAGCGTAGTTGTTGAGCAGTTCTTC
CASSLGGSVVVEQFF
>TRBJ1-6|-|TRBV6-1|-
TGTGCCAGCATTGGCTCCTATAATTCACCCCTCCACTTT
CASIGSYNSPLHF
>TRBJ1-5|-|TRBV6-1|-
TGTGCCAGCGCCAGAGTGTCGAAACAGCCCCAGCATTTT
CASARVSKQPQHF
>TRBJ2-7|-|TRBV5-5|-
TGTGCCAGCAGCTTGGAGGGATCAAGAAACGAGCAGTACTTC
CASSLEGSRNEQYF
>TRBJ1-5|once|TRBV6-5|TRBD1
TGTGCCAGCAAATTAGACAGGGGGCGCAATCAGCCCCAGCATTTT
CASKLDRGRNQPQHF
>TRBJ1-2|-|TRBV15|-
TGTGCCACCAGCAGAGATTTGCTCTACACCTTC
CATSRDLLYTF
>TRBJ1-1|-|TRBV6-6|-
TGTGCCAGCAGTTACTCGGACAGACTTGAAGCTTTCTTT
CASSYSDRLEAFF
>TRBJ1-5|few|TRBV7-8|-
TGTGCCAGCAGTGCGGGCGGGTACAATCAGCCCCAGCATTTT
CASSAGGYNQPQHF
>TRBJ2-1|-|TRBV5-1|-
TGCGCCAGCACCCCCCCGGGGGAATATGGACAGTTCTTC
CASTPPGEYGQFF
>TRBJ2-2|-|TRBV7-9|TRBD2
TGTGCCAGCAGACCCCCTAGCGGGGACACCGGGGAGCTGTTTTTT
CASRPPSGDTGELFF
>TRBJ2-2|-|TRBV18|-
TGTGCCAGCTCAACCGGGACACCGAACACCGGGGAGCTGTTTTTT
CASSTGTPNTGELFF
>TRBJ1-1|-|TRBV11-2|TRBD1
TGTGCCAGCAGCTTCATGCAGGGGGGCACTGAAGCTTTCTTT
CASSFMQGGTEAFF
>TRBJ2-5|-|TRBV2|TRBD2
TGTGCCAGCAGTGTCCTTAGCGGGGGACAAGAGACCCAGTACTTC
CASSVLSGGQETQYF
>TRBJ1-5|once|TRBV6-6|-
TGTGCCAGCAGCCCCGGGGGACGGATCAATCAGCCCCAGCATTTT
CASSPGGRINQPQHF
>TRBJ2-5|-|TRBV5-1|-
TGCGCCAGCAGCCCGGTGACTAGGCCGCTTAAAGAGACCCAGTACTTC
CASSPVTRPLKETQYF
>TRBJ2-7|-|TRBV18|TRBD2
TGTGCCAGCTCACCACCATCTGTAGCGGGGGGCCACGAGCAGTACTTC
CASSPPSVAGGHEQYF
>TRBJ2-1|-|TRBV6-1|-
TGTGCCAGCAGTGAACTAGCGCGATCAAATGAGCAGTTCTTC
CASSELARSNEQFF
>TRBJ2-5|-|TRBV14|-
TGTGCCAGCAGCCAAACGGTAAAGGAGACCCAGTACTTC
CASSQTVKETQYF
>TRBJ2-1|-|TRBV27|TRBD2
TGTGCCAGCAGTTTATCGCGGGGGTTGAACAATGAGCAGTTCTTC
CASSLSRGLNNEQFF
>TRBJ1-1|-|TRBV5-1|-
TGCGCCAGCAGCTTGGAAGTGGGTCAGGTGAACACTGAAGCTTTCTTT
CASSLEVGQVNTEAFF
>TRBJ2-2|-|TRBV19|-
TGTGCCAGTAGTATAACCGGGTTGGGCGGGGAGCTGTTTTTT
CASSITGLGGELFF
>TRBJ2-7|-|TRBV9|-
TGTGCCAGCAGCCTTAACTCCTACGAGCAGTACTTC
CASSLNSYEQYF
>TRBJ2-3|once|TRBV6-6|TRBD1
TGTGCCAGCAGCCTAACAGGGGGTTACAGCACAGATACGCAGTATTTT
CASSLTGGYSTDTQYF
>TRBJ2-1|-|TRBV6-6|TRBD2
TGTGCCAGCAGTCAACTAGCGGGGGGCAATGAGCAGTTCTTC
CASSQLAGGNEQFF